The clone carrying this T cell receptor beta chain appeared a single time. Its target is not known. This sample is drawn from a study of cytomegalovirus exposure and HLA in healthy donors. Study-level points and caveats: The study recorded 160 or so TCR beta chains that were cytomegalovirus-associated.

Amplification used 60 Vbeta primers and 13 Jbeta primers. Assay used: immunoSEQ multiplex PCR; TCRdb lists only in-frame clones, some missing. The sample shows around 170,000 clones, around 82% of them seen only once. Unmatched junction bases numbered 10, after V lost 6 bases and J lost 4 bases. Germline CDR1 reads SNHLY; CDR2 reads FYNNEI. This CDR3 spans 15 amino acids. This chain joins TRBV2 and TRBJ2-7, with TRBD1 matching over 9 bases. The origin of this receptor is a boy aged 2-15 years in good health and CMV-seronegative. Specimen: PBMCs. The CDR3 DNA sequence: TGTGCCAGCAGCGGACCCGGGACAGGGATTTACGAGCAGTACTTC. Translation: CASSGPGTGIYEQYF.